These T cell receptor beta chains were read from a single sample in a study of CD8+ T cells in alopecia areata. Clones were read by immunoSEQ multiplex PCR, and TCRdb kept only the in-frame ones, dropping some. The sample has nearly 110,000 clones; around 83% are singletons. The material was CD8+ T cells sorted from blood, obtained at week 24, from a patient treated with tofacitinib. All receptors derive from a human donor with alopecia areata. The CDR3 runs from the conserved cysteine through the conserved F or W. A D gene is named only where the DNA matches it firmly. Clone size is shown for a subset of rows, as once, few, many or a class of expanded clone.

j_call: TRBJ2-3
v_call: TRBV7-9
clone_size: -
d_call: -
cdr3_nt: TGTGCCAGCAGCTTTGTACAGGAGAGCACAGATACGCAGTATTTT
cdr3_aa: CASSFVQESTDTQYF

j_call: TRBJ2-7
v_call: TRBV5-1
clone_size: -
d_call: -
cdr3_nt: TGCGCCAGCAGCTTGGGCAGGGGATTCGGCTACGAGCAGTACTTC
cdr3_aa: CASSLGRGFGYEQYF

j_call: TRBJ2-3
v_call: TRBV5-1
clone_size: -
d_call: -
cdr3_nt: TGCGCCAGCAGCCCCCCCCGGGACCGGAGCACAGATACGCAGTATTTT
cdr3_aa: CASSPPRDRSTDTQYF

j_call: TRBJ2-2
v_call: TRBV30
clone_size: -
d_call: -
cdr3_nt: TGTGCCTGCGGCACCGGGGAGCTGTTTTTT
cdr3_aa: CACGTGELFF

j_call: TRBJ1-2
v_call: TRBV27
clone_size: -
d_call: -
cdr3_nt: TGTGCCAGCAGTAAAGGGACATCCATATGGGGCTACACCTTC
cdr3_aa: CASSKGTSIWGYTF

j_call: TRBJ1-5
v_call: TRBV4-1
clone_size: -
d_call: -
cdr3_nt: TGCGCCAGCAGCTCCGGACGGGGATACAATCAGCCCCAGCATTTT
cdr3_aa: CASSSGRGYNQPQHF

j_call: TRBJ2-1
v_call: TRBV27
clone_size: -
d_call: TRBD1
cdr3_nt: TGTGCCAGCAGTGGGTCGACAGGGGGCCTTTACAATGAGCAGTTCTTC
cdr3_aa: CASSGSTGGLYNEQFF

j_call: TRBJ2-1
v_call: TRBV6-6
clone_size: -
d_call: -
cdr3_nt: TGTGCCAGCAGTTACTCGACGCCCAGCTCCTACAATGAGCAGTTCTTC
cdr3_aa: CASSYSTPSSYNEQFF

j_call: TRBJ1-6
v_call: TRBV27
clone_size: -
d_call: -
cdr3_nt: TGTGCCAGCAGTAAGACAGCTAGCTCCTATAATTCACCCCTCCACTTT
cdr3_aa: CASSKTASSYNSPLHF

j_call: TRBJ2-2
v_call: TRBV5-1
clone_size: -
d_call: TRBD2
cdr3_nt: TGCGCCAGCAGCTCGGATGGGACTATAAACACCGGGGAGCTGTTTTTT
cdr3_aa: CASSSDGTINTGELFF

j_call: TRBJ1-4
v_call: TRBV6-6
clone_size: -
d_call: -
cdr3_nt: TGTGCCAGCAGACCCCTGGGGAGACATAATGAAAAACTGTTTTTT
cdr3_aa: CASRPLGRHNEKLFF

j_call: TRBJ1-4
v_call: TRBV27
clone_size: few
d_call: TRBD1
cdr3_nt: TGTGCCAGCAGCGTACAGGGGGCGGATGAAAAACTGTTTTTT
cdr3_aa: CASSVQGADEKLFF

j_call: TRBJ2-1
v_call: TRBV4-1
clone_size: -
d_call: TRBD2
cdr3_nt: TGCGCCAGCAGCCAAGAGATAGGGACTAGCAGTGAGCAGTTCTTC
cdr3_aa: CASSQEIGTSSEQFF

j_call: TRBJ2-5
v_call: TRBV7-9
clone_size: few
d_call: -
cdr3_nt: TGTGCCAGCAGCACCTCAGGCAGCCGAGAGACCCAGTACTTC
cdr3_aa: CASSTSGSRETQYF

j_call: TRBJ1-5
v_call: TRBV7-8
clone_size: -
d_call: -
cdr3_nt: TGTGCCAGCAGCTTGAAAAGGGGAGTTCCAAGCGGCAATCAGCCCCAGCATTTT
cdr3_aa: CASSLKRGVPSGNQPQHF

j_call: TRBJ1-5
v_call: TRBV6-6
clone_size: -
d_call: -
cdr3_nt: TGTGCCAGCCGGGCAGACATTAGCAATCAGCCCCAGCATTTT
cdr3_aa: CASRADISNQPQHF

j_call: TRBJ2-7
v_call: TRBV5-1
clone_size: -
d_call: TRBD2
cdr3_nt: TGCGCCAGCAGCTTTAGCGGGGGGGAGACCTACGAGCAGTACTTC
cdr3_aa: CASSFSGGETYEQYF

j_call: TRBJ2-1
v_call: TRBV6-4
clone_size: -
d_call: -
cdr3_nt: TGTGCCAGCAGCCCTACGGGACTTGAGCAGTTCTTC
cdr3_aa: CASSPTGLEQFF

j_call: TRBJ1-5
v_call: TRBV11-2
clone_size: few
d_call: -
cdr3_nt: TGTGCCAGCAGCTTAGGAGTGAATTCTGGCAATCAGCCCCAGCATTTT
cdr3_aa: CASSLGVNSGNQPQHF

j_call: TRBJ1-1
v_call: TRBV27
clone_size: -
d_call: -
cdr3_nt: TGTGCCAGCAAACCTGCGGGTCACACTGAAGCTTTCTTT
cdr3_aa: CASKPAGHTEAFF

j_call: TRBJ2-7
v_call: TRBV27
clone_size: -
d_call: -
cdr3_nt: TGTGCCAGCAGCTCTTCAGTAGGGGACTACGAGCAGTACTTC
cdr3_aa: CASSSSVGDYEQYF

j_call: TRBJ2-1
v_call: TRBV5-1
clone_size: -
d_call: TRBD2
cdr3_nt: TGCGCCAGCAGCGATCCTAGCGGGGGGGCCCGTAATGAGCAGTTCTTC
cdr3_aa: CASSDPSGGARNEQFF

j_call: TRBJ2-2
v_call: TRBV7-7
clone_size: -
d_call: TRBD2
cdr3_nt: TGTGCTAGCAGCTCACTAGCGGGGGGGAACACCGGGGAGCTGTTTTTT
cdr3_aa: CASSSLAGGNTGELFF

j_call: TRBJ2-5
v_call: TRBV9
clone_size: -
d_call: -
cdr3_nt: TGTGCCAGCAGCGTAGAGTGGGGGGACCAAGAGACCCAGTACTTC
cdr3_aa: CASSVEWGDQETQYF

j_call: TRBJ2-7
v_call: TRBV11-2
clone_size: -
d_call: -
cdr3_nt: TGTGCCAGCAGCCCACGTCGGGGGGAGCAGTACTTC
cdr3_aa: CASSPRRGEQYF

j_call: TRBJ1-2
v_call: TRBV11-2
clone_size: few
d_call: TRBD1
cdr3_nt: TGTGCCAGCAGCTACGGACAGGGGGCGAGAGGCTACACCTTC
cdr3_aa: CASSYGQGARGYTF

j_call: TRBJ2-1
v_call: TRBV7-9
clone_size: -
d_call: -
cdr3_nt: TGTGCCAGCAGCACGGGACCCCGCAATGAGCAGTTCTTC
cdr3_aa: CASSTGPRNEQFF

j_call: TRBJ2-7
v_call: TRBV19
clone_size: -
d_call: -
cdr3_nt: TGTGCCAGTAGTATGTCCCAGGGCTCCTACGAGCAGTACTTC
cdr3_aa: CASSMSQGSYEQYF

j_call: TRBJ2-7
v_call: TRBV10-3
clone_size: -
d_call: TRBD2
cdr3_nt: TGTGCCATCAGTGAGTCAGGTCTAGCGGGGTCCTCCTACGAGCAGTACTTC
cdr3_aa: CAISESGLAGSSYEQYF

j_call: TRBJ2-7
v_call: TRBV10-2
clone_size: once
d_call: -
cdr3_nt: TGCGCCAGCAGTGACTTGCAGGGTCCCCTCTACGAGCAGTACTTC
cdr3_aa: CASSDLQGPLYEQYF

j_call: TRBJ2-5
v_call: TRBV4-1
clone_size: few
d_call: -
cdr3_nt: TGCGCCAGCAGCCAAAGGTGGGGGGAAGAGACCCAGTACTTC
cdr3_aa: CASSQRWGEETQYF

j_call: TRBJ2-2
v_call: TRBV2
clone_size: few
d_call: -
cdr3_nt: TGTGCCAGCAGTGATGTGTCAGCGAACACCGGGGAGCTGTTTTTT
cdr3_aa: CASSDVSANTGELFF

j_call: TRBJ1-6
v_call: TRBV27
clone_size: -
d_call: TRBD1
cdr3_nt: TGTGCCAGCAGTTTTGGGACAGCCTCCTATAATTCACCCCTCCACTTT
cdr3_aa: CASSFGTASYNSPLHF

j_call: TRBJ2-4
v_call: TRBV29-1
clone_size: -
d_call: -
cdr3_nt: TGCAGCGTTGGCGGTACTGTGGACATTCAGTACTTC
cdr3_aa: CSVGGTVDIQYF

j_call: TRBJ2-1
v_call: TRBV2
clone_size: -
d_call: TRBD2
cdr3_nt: TGTGCCAGCAGTGAAGGGGCGGGGGAGTACAATGAGCAGTTCTTC
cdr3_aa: CASSEGAGEYNEQFF

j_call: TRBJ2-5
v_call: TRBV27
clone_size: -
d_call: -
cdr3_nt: TGTGCCAGCAGTTTAGTGGGGGGTCGAGAGACCCAGTACTTC
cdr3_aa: CASSLVGGRETQYF

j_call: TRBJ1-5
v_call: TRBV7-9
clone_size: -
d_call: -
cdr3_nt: TGTGCCAGCAGCTCAGGTGTGAATCAGCCCCAGCATTTT
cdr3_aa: CASSSGVNQPQHF

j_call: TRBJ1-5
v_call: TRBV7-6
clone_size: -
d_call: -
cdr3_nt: TGTGCCAGCAGCTTAGTTGGAGGGTCTCAGCCCCAGCATTTT
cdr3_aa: CASSLVGGSQPQHF

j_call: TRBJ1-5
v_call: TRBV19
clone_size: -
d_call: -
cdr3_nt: TGTGCCAGTAGTATGGGGGGTCGCGGCAATCAGCCCCAGCATTTT
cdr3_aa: CASSMGGRGNQPQHF

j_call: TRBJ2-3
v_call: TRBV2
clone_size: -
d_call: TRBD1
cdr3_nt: TGTGCCAGCAGTGAAGCGGACAGGTCAAGCACAGATACGCAGTATTTT
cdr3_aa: CASSEADRSSTDTQYF

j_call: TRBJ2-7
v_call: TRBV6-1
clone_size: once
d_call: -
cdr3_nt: TGTGCCAGCAGTGCCCAGACAGGGACTACCTACGAGCAGTACTTC
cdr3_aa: CASSAQTGTTYEQYF

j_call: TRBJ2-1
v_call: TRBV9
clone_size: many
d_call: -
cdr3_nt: TGTGCCAGCAGCCCATTCGGGGGAAATTCCTACAATGAGCAGTTCTTC
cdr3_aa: CASSPFGGNSYNEQFF

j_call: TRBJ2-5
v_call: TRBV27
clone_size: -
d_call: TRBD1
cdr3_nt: TGTGCCAGCAGTTTAGGGGGACAGTGGTACCAAGAGACCCAGTACTTC
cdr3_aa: CASSLGGQWYQETQYF

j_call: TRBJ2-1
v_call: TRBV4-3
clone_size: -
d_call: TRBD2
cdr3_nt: TGCGCCAGCAGCCAAGAACTCCTAGCGGGGGGGATCAATGAGCAGTTCTTC
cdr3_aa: CASSQELLAGGINEQFF

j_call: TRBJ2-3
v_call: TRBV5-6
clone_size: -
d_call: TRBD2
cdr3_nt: TGTGCCAGCAGCGTAACCGGGACTAGCGGGGGGAGCACAGATACGCAGTATTTT
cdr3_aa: CASSVTGTSGGSTDTQYF

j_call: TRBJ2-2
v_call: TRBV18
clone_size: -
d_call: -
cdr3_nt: TGTGCCAGCTCACCACCGAACAGGGTGGACACCGGGGAGCTGTTTTTT
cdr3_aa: CASSPPNRVDTGELFF

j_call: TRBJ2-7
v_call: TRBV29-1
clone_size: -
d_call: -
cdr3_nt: TGCAGCGTGGGACTGGACGAGCAGTACTTC
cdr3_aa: CSVGLDEQYF

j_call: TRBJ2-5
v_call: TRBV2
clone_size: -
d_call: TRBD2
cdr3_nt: TGTGCCAGCACAACCTCCATAGCGGGGGGAGAGACCCAGTACTTC
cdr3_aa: CASTTSIAGGETQYF